This T cell receptor beta chain was documented in a study of shared clonotypes between healthy human individuals (dated by TCRdb to 2019 to 2021). For the wider study: The cohort comprised a couple of women and a few men aged 18 to 49 years. For each donor, CD4 naive and CD4 memory were each given three plates, CD8 naive was given two plates, and CD8 memory was given one plate. The study deeply sequenced blood TCR repertoires of about 5 healthy adults to estimate repertoire size and the extent of clonotype sharing between individuals. Different laboratories and diverse techniques were used to prepare libraries and sequence TCR repertoires, to increase sequencing depth and limit assay-specific biases. Each donor's leukapheresis produced roughly between about 0.9 and 9.5 billion PBMCs.

The donors were healthy, HIV-negative adults with no recently reported acute infections or vaccinations. Every donor was a Caucasian adult residing in Nashville, Tennessee, USA. CD8 memory samples combined magnetically selected CD45RO+ cells with CCR7-negative CD45RA+ effector memory (TemRA) cells. Blood was obtained by leukapheresis, after which PBMCs were separated by Ficoll-Histopaque density gradient centrifugation and cryopreserved in liquid nitrogen vapor phase. Analytical flow cytometry was used to check the purity and quantity of each magnetically sorted T cell population. Each sorted fraction had its genomic DNA isolated and then quantified by UV absorbance on a Nanodrop 2000c. TCR CDR3 regions were amplified from genomic DNA by multiplex PCR using the deep immunoSEQ assay. Genomic DNA extracted from each cell subset was distributed evenly over all wells of several immunoSEQ 96-well plates, and each plate served as one replicate. For sorted subsets, 200 to 250 ng of genomic DNA, equivalent to some 30,000 T cell genomes, went into each replicate PCR. Purified libraries were quantified with a Qubit 3.0 fluorometer, sized on a Bioanalyzer 2100, and re-quantified with the KAPA Library Quantification kit. Every immunoSEQ 96-well plate was sequenced on a dedicated single-read 150-cycle Illumina NextSeq 550 flow cell. The original methods were these. The immunoSEQ output contained only junctional sequences without quality scores, so filtering could not match that applied to full-length reads. Sequences were annotated with PyIR, a Python wrapper for IgBLAST v1.9, and V/J genes and CDR3 were assigned using IMGT germline references. Reads with weak V/J assignments (E-value above 1e-6), missing CDR3, stop codons, out-of-frame junctions, or ambiguous translated residues were removed. V3J clonotypes were defined as sequences sharing an identical inferred V gene, J gene, and CDR3 amino acid sequence. Percentage overlap between repertoires was computed as shared unique clonotypes divided by the size of the smaller repertoire. RTK rarefaction, the Chao1 estimator, and Recon v2.1 estimates of unobserved clonotypes were used to assess repertoire richness. Generation probabilities were computed with OLGA for all TCRbeta clonotypes obtained by the gDNA method from four donors. Held by TCRdb, this immuneACCESS table contains in-frame sequences only and omits some clones. Under half of the omission traces to an unresolved V gene where checked; the cause of the rest is unknown. V and J calls and clone size are copied from that table; D and trimming were computed from the DNA. This sample has about 320,000 clones in its table, and around 87% of those were observed once. Jointly, the top ten make up roughly 16% of the sample.

Study-wide conclusions, independent of this receptor: When several donors were compared, the shared fraction of clonotypes was about 5% for naive CD4, roughly 3.4% for naive CD8, 2.3% for memory CD4, and 0.35% to 0.5% for memory CD8. Only blood was sampled, and tissue TCR repertoires likely differ from those in blood. Even with the large sequencing depth, rarefaction of the sorted-subset datasets indicated that sequencing was incomplete. Pairwise subsampling indicated that sequencing depth was expected to affect the degree of clonotype sharing among donors. Because the study included only a small number of donors, the genetic and exposure-history diversity represented was limited. Compared with non-shared clonotypes, clonotypes shared by all four sorted-subset donors had higher generation probabilities. Naive subsets generally had larger estimated clonotype richness than memory subsets.

Note on this clone: Its antigen specificity is not known. One base away there is no much larger clone; base qualities are not given.

CDR1 and CDR2 were assigned from the germline V gene (reference sequence) as LNHDA and SQIVND. From V the trimming removes 9 bases and from J it removes 2 bases, while the gene matches leave 10 bases of the junction unaccounted for. Reading from cysteine to phenylalanine, the CDR3 counts 17 amino acids. This entry keeps only the CDR3 DNA: 51 bases, framed from base 1. The clonotype originates from a man between 18 and 29 years old in good health. Material: memory CD8+ T cells sorted from blood. What the cell subset or site label conveys for this sample: CD45RO+ cells pooled with CCR7-negative TemRA cells. The rearrangement joined TRBV19 to TRBJ2-5, and 15 junction bases match TRBD2. The CDR3 protein is CASAGLAGGLIQETQYF. The sequence in DNA is TGTGCCAGCGCGGGACTAGCGGGGGGCCTGATACAAGAGACCCAGTACTTC.